This TCR beta chain emerged from a study of blood T cell repertoires in COVID-19. At the level of the study: T cells, B-cell-depleted T cells, or PBMCs provided the cDNA or gDNA that served as material.

Germline CDR1 and CDR2: MDHEN and SYDVKM. The CDR3 extends over 17 amino acids. V lost 2 bases to trimming and J lost 5 bases, with 18 bases between them. Repertoires were generated with immunoSEQ multiplex PCR, while TCRdb's copy carries only in-frame clones and drops some. Among approximately 150,000 clones listed, just over 90% were seen once. This chain uses TRBV28 with TRBJ2-2; D possibly corresponds to TRBD2 (6 bases). The sequence was collected from a man between 18 and 35 years old with COVID-19, enrolled during active disease. Specimen: peripheral blood. The CDR3: CASSLPRVGGRTGELFF. The CDR3 coding sequence is TGTGCCAGCAGTTTACCCCGGGTCGGAGGGCGTACCGGGGAGCTGTTTTTT.